This TCR beta chain originates from a study of shared clonotypes between healthy human individuals. Study-wide results and caveats: Apart from blood, nothing was sampled; tissue repertoires likely differ.

A word on this clone: Its matching antigen is unknown.

The ends were cut back, 4 bases at V and 7 bases at J, with 24 bases in the middle. Germline V gives CDR1 SGHNT, CDR2 YYREEE (reference sequence). This CDR3 has 16 residues. Profiling relied on immunoSEQ multiplex PCR, and the TCRdb table lists in-frame clones only, not all of them. The table records approximately 2.5 million clones, under 95% of them present only once. The TCR comes from a man between 18 and 35 years old in good health. Some clones in this sample may be carry-over from other donors' samples. The chain carries TRBV5-4 and TRBJ2-7, with a tentative D call TRBD2 (6 bases). Sequencing was performed on naive CD4+ T cells from PBMCs. Subset indicated: CD45RA+ positively selected. The CDR3 region has the DNA TGTGCCAGCAGCCCTCACCAGGACTACCTCGTCGGGGAGCAGTACTTC. Translating it yields CASSPHQDYLVGEQYF.